A single sample gave rise to the 29 T cell receptor beta chains below, sequenced in a study of immune characterization of retroperitoneal liposarcoma. Using its own MiXCR run on the PCR reads, TCRdb lists one record per CDR3 protein. Altogether some 4,300 distinct CDR3 sequences are present, roughly a third being singletons, with the ten largest covering around 29%. Sequenced input: tumor tissue. These receptors originate from a male donor with retroperitoneal liposarcoma.

The chain links TRBV7-6 to TRBJ2-5, with TRBD2 identical over 8 bases. The CDR3 spans 14 residues. Germline lookup yields CDR1 SGHVS and CDR2 FNYEAQ. After removal of 5 bases from V and 4 bases from J, the junction contained 6 bases not matched to a gene. The CDR3 DNA sequence: TGTGCCAGCAGCCTACCGGGGGGGGGAGAGACCCAGTACTTC. It yields the protein CASSLPGGGETQYF.

This sequence joins TRBV7-2 and TRBJ2-5; D ambiguous. Judging by the DNA end, TRBJ2-7 fits better; the J call may be wrong. Germline V gene data show CDR1 as SGHTA and CDR2 as FQGNSA. This CDR3 is built from 15 residues. CDR3 nucleotide sequence: TGTGCCAGCAGCCCGTCAGGACCGCAGATTTACGAGCAGTACGTC. It is translated as CASSPSGPQIYEQYV.

This clonotype was seen more than once but under ten times. The CDR3 sequence is CASVRVGNEQFF. The CDR3 nucleotides are TGTGCCAGCGTGAGAGTCGGGAATGAGCAGTTCTTC. V is TRBV6-1 and J is TRBJ2-1, with D hard to call. The germline V gene has CDR1 MNHNS and CDR2 SASEGT. CDR3 size: 12 residues. Trimming left V 8 bases short and J 7 bases short, with 12 bases between.

The V gene is TRBV27, the J gene TRBJ2-1; D may be TRBD1 (6 bases). The end of the DNA is better explained by TRBJ2-5, so the J call may be wrong. Germline CDR1 and CDR2: MNHEY and SMNVEV (reference sequence). The CDR3 has 15 amino acids. The CDR3 reads CASSLLPGTQETQYF. Written as DNA, the CDR3 is TGTGCCAGCAGTTTATTACCGGGGACACAAGAGACCCAGTACTTC.

By share of the sample, this clonotype is medium-sized (0.01 to 0.1%). The rearrangement links TRBV10-3 to TRBJ2-3; 11 bases map to TRBD1. V was pared by 4 bases and J by 4 bases, with 4 bases of the junction left unmatched. This CDR3 region has 15 residues. The germline V gene encodes CDR1 ENHRY and CDR2 SYGVKD. CDR3 in amino acids: CAISGGTGGPDTQYF. The CDR3 DNA is TGTGCCATCAGTGGGGGGACAGGGGGTCCAGATACGCAGTATTTT.

This clonotype was observed at least ten times. The V and J genes are TRBV5-1 and TRBJ2-3; no clear D gene. The V end lost 5 bases, the J end lost 0 bases, and 7 bases lay between the germline ends. CDR3 size: 13 residues. In germline, CDR1 is SGHRS, CDR2 YFSETQ. CDR3 sequence: CASSLQSTDTQYF. CDR3 bases: TGCGCCAGCAGTTTGCAGAGCACAGATACGCAGTATTTT. Combining the CDR3 with reference TRBV5-1 and TRBJ2-3 gives the whole variable domain KAGVTQTPRYLIKTRGQQVTLSCSPISGHRSVSWYQQTPGQGLQFLFEYFSETQRNKGNFPGRFSGRQFSNSRSEMNVSTLELGDSALYLCASSLQSTDTQYFGPGTRLTVL.

This clonotype is deemed medium-sized (0.01 to 0.1%). The J gene is TRBJ1-2, the V gene TRBV4-1, with 8 positions matching TRBD1. Germline-derived CDR1 and CDR2 are MGHRA and YSYEKL. This CDR3 is 16 amino acids long. After removal of 4 bases from V and 3 bases from J, the junction contained 10 bases not matched to a gene. The DNA of the CDR3 is TGCGCCAGCAGCCTAACACAGGGGGGAGGTGACTATGGCTACACCTTC. Its translation is CASSLTQGGGDYGYTF.

For this clonotype: A much larger clone differs by one base, so this may be a read error. V gene TRBV6-9 combines with J gene TRBJ2-1; D is uncertain. The CDR3 totals 14 residues. Per germline, CDR1 MNHGY and CDR2 SVAAGI. The ends were cut back, 3 bases at V and 13 bases at J, with 19 bases in the middle. CDR3 in amino acids: CASSYLRAVETQFF. CDR3 nucleotide sequence: TGTGCCAGCAGTTACCTCCGGGCCGTCGAGACCCAGTTCTTC.

The chain recombines TRBV6-1 with TRBJ1-5, with 7 bases lining up with TRBD1. The CDR3 runs to 16 residues. CDR1 is MNHNS and CDR2 is SASEGT in the germline V gene. With 7 bases clipped from V and 5 bases from J, the junction kept 14 bases outside the gene matches. The CDR3 bases are TGTGCCAGCATTGCTCGAAGGTGGCAGGGGGATCAGCCCCAGCATTTT. Translation gives CASIARRWQGDQPQHF.

The rearrangement links TRBV6-1 to TRBJ2-3, with 8 bases aligning to TRBD2. The CDR3 extends over 15 amino acids. CDR1 is MNHNS, CDR2 SASEGT, per germline. V lost 6 bases, J lost 2 bases, and 7 bases stayed unmatched. CDR3 sequence (DNA): TGTGCCAGCAGCGGAGCGGGGGCTATCACAGATACGCAGTATTTT. It codes for CASSGAGAITDTQYF.

This clonotype was detected ten times or more. The chain recombines TRBV7-8 with TRBJ2-3; a possible D gene is TRBD1 (7 bases). The CDR3 covers 16 residues. Germline V gene lookup returns CDR1 SGHVS and CDR2 FQNEAQ. V shed 5 bases and J shed 1 base, with 16 bases lying between them. The CDR3 region is CASSPGGSWGTDTQYF. CDR3 sequence (DNA): TGTGCCAGCAGCCCAGGGGGGTCTTGGGGCACAGATACGCAGTATTTT.

This clonotype was counted a few times. This chain uses TRBV6-5 with TRBJ2-5; D may correspond to TRBD1 or TRBD2 (5 bases each). The DNA end lines up better with TRBJ2-1; the J call may be wrong. The germline gives CDR1 MNHEY, CDR2 SVGAGI. This CDR3 has 15 amino acids. The CDR3 loop reads CASSYVGALRNEQFF. The CDR3 coding sequence is TGTGCCAGCAGTTACGTCGGGGCCCTTCGCAATGAGCAGTTCTTC.

This clonotype was counted many times. The chain has TRBV10-2 and TRBJ2-5; no clear D. The germline CDR1 and CDR2 sequences are WSHSY and SAAADI. V dropped 7 bases and J dropped 4 bases, with 7 bases sitting between them. The CDR3 runs 11 residues. Here the CDR3 reads CASTGGETQYF. As DNA, the CDR3 is TGCGCCAGCACCGGCGGAGAGACCCAGTACTTC.

The CDR3 here is CASSFEAGEQYF. The CDR3 DNA reads TGTGCCAGCAGCTTCGAGGCTGGAGAGCAGTACTTC. This chain links TRBV11-3 with TRBJ2-1; D gene uncertain. The end of the DNA aligns better with TRBJ2-7, so the J call may be wrong. There are 12 residues in the CDR3. CDR1 is SGHNT and CDR2 is YENEEA in the germline V gene.

V gene TRBV7-2 combines with J gene TRBJ1-2; D perhaps matches TRBD1 (5 bases). Germline CDR1 and CDR2: SGHTA and FQGNSA. Deletions cut 4 bases from V and 6 bases from J, with 12 bases between. This CDR3 is built from 13 residues. The CDR3 region is CASSSRGGDGYTF. CDR3 bases: TGTGCCAGCAGCTCCCGTGGAGGGGATGGCTACACCTTC. The variable domain in full, with the rest retrieved from reference TRBV7-2 and TRBJ1-2, is GAGVSQSPSNKVTEKGKDVELRCDPISGHTALYWYRQSLGQGLEFLIYFQGNSAPDKSGLPSDRFSAERTGGSVSTLTIQRTQQEDSAVYLCASSSRGGDGYTFGSGTRLTVV.

In its sample, this clonotype was seen a few times. V is TRBV12-3 or TRBV12-4 and J is TRBJ2-7; 7 bases agree with TRBD1. V lost 2 bases to trimming and J lost 5 bases; unmatched junction nucleotides: 0. This CDR3 is built from 12 residues. For the CDR3, the DNA is TGTGCCAGCAGTTTAACAGGGGACGAGCAGTACTTC. Translation: CASSLTGDEQYF.

This clonotype was recorded many times. This rearrangement joins TRBV5-1 to TRBJ2-3; tentative D call: TRBD1 (6 bases). Per the germline V gene, CDR1 is SGHRS and CDR2 is YFSETQ. The V gene lost 3 bases and the J gene lost 0 bases, with 20 bases spanning the gap. The CDR3 sequence is 18 residues long. Here the CDR3 reads CASSYTGSTRLSTDTQYF. The CDR3 DNA is TGCGCCAGCAGCTACACAGGGTCGACCCGACTAAGCACAGATACGCAGTATTTT.

This clonotype was seen more than once but under ten times. V usage is TRBV12-3 or TRBV12-4 and J usage is TRBJ2-1; 7 positions match TRBD1. This CDR3 has 18 amino acids. V dropped 2 bases and J dropped 1; count of bases not matched to a gene: 11. For the CDR3, the DNA is TGTGCCAGCAGTTTACCGAATTGGGACAGCCCATCCTACAATGAGCAGTTCTTC. This gives the protein CASSLPNWDSPSYNEQFF.

This clonotype was seen more than once but under ten times. The chain joins TRBV11-3 to TRBJ2-5; 12 nucleotides align to TRBD2. Per the germline V gene, CDR1 is SGHNT and CDR2 is YENEEA. The CDR3 loop spans 15 amino acids. With 6 bases clipped from V and 5 bases from J, the junction kept 7 bases outside the gene matches. CDR3 residues: CASSPGLAGQETQYF. The CDR3 DNA is TGTGCCAGCAGTCCAGGACTAGCGGGACAGGAGACCCAGTACTTC.

The V gene is TRBV12-3 or TRBV12-4, the J gene TRBJ1-1; the match to TRBD1 covers 7 bases. This CDR3 comprises 14 residues. V trimming: 7 bases; J trimming: 2 bases; junction bases outside the gene matches: 7. CDR3 in DNA: TGTGCCAGCAACGTGGGACAGAGAAACACTGAAGCTTTCTTT. Translation gives CASNVGQRNTEAFF.

This clonotype was seen ten or more times. V is TRBV6-1 and J is TRBJ2-5; TRBD1 aligns across 9 bases. Germline CDR1 is MNHNS and CDR2 is SASEGT. Trimming cost V 5 bases and J 2 bases; bases outside gene matches: 3. The CDR3 spans 14 residues. The CDR3 nucleotides read TGTGCCAGCAGTTCCGGACAGGGGCAAGAGACCCAGTACTTC. This encodes CASSSGQGQETQYF.

V usage is TRBV11-1 and J usage is TRBJ2-1; D is perhaps TRBD1 or TRBD2 (5 bases each). The CDR3 runs 16 residues. V was clipped by 4 bases and J by 0 bases, with 13 bases between them. CDR1 is SGHAT, CDR2 FQDESV, per germline (reference sequence). As DNA, the CDR3 is TGTGCCAGCAGCTCTACTAAGGGGAGCTCCTACAATGAGCAGTTCTTC. Translating it yields CASSSTKGSSYNEQFF.

A few counts support this clonotype. The chain uses TRBV4-1 and TRBJ2-7; the D gene is possibly TRBD2 (6 bases). V was pared by 4 bases and J by 3 bases, with 19 bases between. Germline V gene lookup returns CDR1 MGHRA and CDR2 YSYEKL. This CDR3 comprises 16 residues. The CDR3 region has the DNA TGCGCCAGCAGCCGAACTTCGGCGGGACCACACTACGAGCAGTACTTC. This encodes CASSRTSAGPHYEQYF.

This chain links TRBV27 with TRBJ2-1; D is uncertain. This CDR3 is 14 amino acids long. Germline lookup yields CDR1 MNHEY and CDR2 SMNVEV (reference sequence). The germline V and J ends were trimmed by 7 bases and 5 bases, with 15 bases remaining between them. The CDR3 loop reads CASKLGGFNNEQFF. The CDR3 DNA follows: TGTGCCAGCAAACTTGGCGGTTTCAACAATGAGCAGTTCTTC.

The chain joins TRBV27 to TRBJ2-7, with 16 bases that match TRBD2. The CDR3 loop spans 15 amino acids. Germline-derived CDR1 and CDR2 are MNHEY and SMNVEV (reference sequence). J gave up 10 bases and V 5 bases, and 8 bases lay outside the gene matches. The CDR3, as DNA: TGTGCCAGCAGTCCGGGACTAGCGGGAGGGCCAAAACAGTACTTC. Translation: CASSPGLAGGPKQYF.

This clonotype was detected only a few times. This chain connects TRBV6-1 to TRBJ2-1; 7 bases are a match to TRBD1. V was pared by 6 bases and J by 4 bases, with 3 bases of the junction left unmatched. The CDR3 runs to 13 residues. Germline assignment: CDR1 MNHNS and CDR2 SASEGT. The CDR3 nucleotides read TGTGCCAGCAGGCCGGGACAGTACAATGAGCAGTTCTTC. Translating it yields CASRPGQYNEQFF.

This clonotype was seen many times. This may stem from a read error, because a much larger clone lies one nucleotide away. The chain couples TRBV7-3 to TRBJ2-1; D gene unclear. This CDR3 region has 13 residues. Germline V gene data show CDR1 as SGHTA and CDR2 as FQGTGA. V lost 5 bases, J lost 13 bases, and 18 bases lay in between. The CDR3 DNA sequence: TGTGCCAGCAGCACTCACTACGGAGAGACCCAGTTCTTC. Protein sequence: CASSTHYGETQFF.

This clonotype was detected only a few times. The CDR3 DNA reads TGTGCCAGCAGTTTGTGGGACCGGGACAGGAGAGAAAAACTGTTTTTT. Protein: CASSLWDRDRREKLFF. The chain uses TRBV12-3 or TRBV12-4 and TRBJ1-4; TRBD1 aligns across 8 bases. J gave up 8 bases and V 3 bases, and 11 bases lay outside the gene matches. The CDR3 is 16 amino acids.

This sequence joins TRBV6-1 and TRBJ2-7, with 11 positions matching TRBD2. Germline loops: CDR1 MNHNS, CDR2 SASEGT. There are 21 residues in the CDR3. J gave up 2 bases and V 5 bases, and 23 bases lay outside the gene matches. In nucleotides, the CDR3 is TGTGCCAGCAGTCCAAGGGGGGGGAGAGTACTAGCGGGAGCTAAAGCCTACGAGCAGTACTTC. The encoded protein is CASSPRGGRVLAGAKAYEQYF.